This T cell receptor beta chain was observed in a study of T cells in Graves' hyperthyroidism and ophthalmopathy. At the level of the study: The blood sample was taken at first diagnosis, before treatment began.

Amplified TCR beta CDR3 regions derived from RNA transcripts. The HTBI set primed first-round TCR CDR3 RT-PCR. TCRdb redid the calling of the multiplex PCR reads with MiXCR, one entry per CDR3 protein. The data show fewer than 450,000 distinct CDR3 sequences, approximately 17% seen once. The CDR3 spans 14 residues. Trimming removed 4 bases from V and 4 bases from J, with 10 bases in between. Germline V lookup: CDR1 KGHDR, CDR2 SFDVKD. This clonotype appeared a few times. This TCR was sampled from a man younger than 35 with Graves' ophthalmopathy. Sequencing input: blood. The chain links TRBV24-1 to TRBJ2-1, with D perhaps matching TRBD1 (5 bases). CDR3 sequence: CATSDSDSYNEQFF. CDR3 nucleotides: TGTGCCACCAGTGACTCAGACAGTTACAATGAGCAGTTCTTC.